The present TCR beta chain was sequenced within a study of response to subunit inactivated influenza vaccine. Broader study findings: Each seasonal flu vaccination may recruit only limited new T cells, authors suggested.

In TCRdb, the RT-PCR reads were re-called with MiXCR into one record per CDR3 protein. This table holds more than 600,000 distinct CDR3 sequences, about 18% found once. Turning to this clonotype: Its antigen is not known.

The CDR3 is 16 residues long. Deletions cut 1 base from V and 0 bases from J, with 11 bases between. CDR1 is MGHRA and CDR2 is YSYEKL in the germline V gene. Sample: PBMCs from blood, taken around 5 days after vaccination. This chain uses TRBV4-1 with TRBJ2-3; tentatively, D is TRBD1 (6 bases). This clonotype originated in a man in his fifties who received an inactivated influenza vaccine. The CDR3: CASSQASRGSTDTQYF. In nucleotides, the CDR3 is TGCGCCAGCAGCCAAGCTAGCAGGGGAAGCACAGATACGCAGTATTTT.